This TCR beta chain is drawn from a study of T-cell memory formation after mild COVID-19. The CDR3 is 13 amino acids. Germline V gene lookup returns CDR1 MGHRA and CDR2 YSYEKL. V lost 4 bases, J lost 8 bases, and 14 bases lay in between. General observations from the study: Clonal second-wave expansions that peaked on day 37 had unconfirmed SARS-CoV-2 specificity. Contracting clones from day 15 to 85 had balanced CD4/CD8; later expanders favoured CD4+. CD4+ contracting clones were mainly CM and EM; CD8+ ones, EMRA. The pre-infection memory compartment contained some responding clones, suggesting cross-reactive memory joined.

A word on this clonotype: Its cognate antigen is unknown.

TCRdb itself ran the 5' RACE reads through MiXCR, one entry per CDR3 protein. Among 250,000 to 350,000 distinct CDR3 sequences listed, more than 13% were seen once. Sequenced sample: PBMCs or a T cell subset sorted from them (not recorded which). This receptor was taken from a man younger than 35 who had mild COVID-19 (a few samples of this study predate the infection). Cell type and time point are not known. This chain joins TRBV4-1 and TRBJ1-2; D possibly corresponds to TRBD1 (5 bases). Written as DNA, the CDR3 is TGCGCCAGCAGCCCCTCCAGGGAAGGGGGCTACACCTTC. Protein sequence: CASSPSREGGYTF.